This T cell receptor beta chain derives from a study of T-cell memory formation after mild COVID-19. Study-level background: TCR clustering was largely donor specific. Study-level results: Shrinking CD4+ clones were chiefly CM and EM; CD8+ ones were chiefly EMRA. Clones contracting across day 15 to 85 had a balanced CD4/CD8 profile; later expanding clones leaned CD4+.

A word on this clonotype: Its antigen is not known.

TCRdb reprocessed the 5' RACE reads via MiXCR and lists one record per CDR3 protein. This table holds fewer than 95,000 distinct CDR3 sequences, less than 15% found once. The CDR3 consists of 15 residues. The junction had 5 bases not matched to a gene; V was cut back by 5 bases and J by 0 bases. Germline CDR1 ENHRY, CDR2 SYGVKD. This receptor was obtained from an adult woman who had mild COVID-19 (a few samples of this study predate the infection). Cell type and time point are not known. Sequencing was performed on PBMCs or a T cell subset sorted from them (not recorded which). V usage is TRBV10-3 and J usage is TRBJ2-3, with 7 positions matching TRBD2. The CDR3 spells CAISISGQSTDTQYF. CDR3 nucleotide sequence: TGTGCCATCAGTATTAGCGGGCAAAGCACAGATACGCAGTATTTT.